Listed here are 14 T cell receptor beta chains from one sample, sequenced in a study of T cell changes during pregnancy in multiple sclerosis. The data were produced by immunoSEQ multiplex PCR, yet TCRdb's version contains in-frame clones alone and is incomplete. The repertoire includes 45,000 to 50,000 clones, roughly 94% of them detected once, and approximately 5.5% sits in the top ten. This specimen consisted of CD8+ T cells from peripheral blood mononuclear cells, obtained before pregnancy. The receptors come from a female donor with multiple sclerosis, enrolled in a pregnancy study.

The V call is TRBV19, the J call TRBJ2-7; perhaps TRBD1 as D (5 bases). CDR1 and CDR2 (germline): LNHDA, SQIVND (reference sequence). Trimming removed 2 bases from V and 2 bases from J, with 10 bases in between. CDR3 length: 14 amino acids. The CDR3 nucleotides read TGTGCCAGTAGTATACAGGGCAGTCCCTACGAGCAGTACTTC. As protein: CASSIQGSPYEQYF.

This sequence joins TRBV6-6 and TRBJ2-1; tentative D call: TRBD1 (5 bases). Deletions cut 4 bases from V and 0 bases from J, with 10 bases between. Germline V gene data show CDR1 as MNHNY and CDR2 as SVGAGI (reference sequence). The CDR3 is 15 amino acids. CDR3 in DNA: TGTGCCAGCAGTTCCTCGACAGTCTCCTACAATGAGCAGTTCTTC. It translates to CASSSSTVSYNEQFF.

The rearrangement uses TRBV5-5 and TRBJ1-4; 8 bases agree with TRBD1. This CDR3 spans 16 amino acids. The trim removed 5 bases at V and 6 bases at J, leaving 12 bases unmatched. Germline CDR1 is SGHKS and CDR2 is YYEKEE (reference sequence). CDR3 coding DNA: TGTGCCAGCAGGATTTTTATGGACAGGGACGATGAAAAACTGTTTTTT. Protein sequence: CASRIFMDRDDEKLFF. Complete variable domain (other parts from reference TRBV5-5 and TRBJ1-4): DAGVTQSPTHLIKTRGQQVTLRCSPISGHKSVSWYQQVLGQGPQFIFQYYEKEERGRGNFPDRFSARQFPNYSSELNVNALLLGDSALYLCASRIFMDRDDEKLFFGSGTQLSVL.

In this sample, this clone turned up once. The V call is TRBV6-6, the J call TRBJ1-1; maybe TRBD1 (6 bases). Trimming stripped 8 bases from V and 4 bases from J, with 20 bases between. This CDR3 is 15 amino acids long. Germline V gene sequence: CDR1 MNHNY, CDR2 SVGAGI (reference sequence). The CDR3 DNA reads TGTGCCAGCGTTCCTTCTACAGGGAAAGGCACTGAAGCTTTCTTT. Encoded protein: CASVPSTGKGTEAFF.

This chain links TRBV28 with TRBJ2-5; D may be TRBD1 (6 bases). The ends were cut back, 6 bases at V and 1 base at J, with 15 bases in the middle. This CDR3 contains 15 residues. Germline assignment: CDR1 MDHEN and CDR2 SYDVKM. CDR3 DNA: TGTGCCAGCAGGGATCGGGACAAACGCCAAGAGACCCAGTACTTC. Its translation: CASRDRDKRQETQYF.

This sequence joins TRBV7-9 and TRBJ2-1; D might be TRBD2 (5 bases). This CDR3 region has 12 residues. Per germline, CDR1 SEHNR and CDR2 FQNEAQ (reference sequence). The germline V and J ends were trimmed by 4 bases and 6 bases, with 7 bases remaining between them. CDR3 sequence reads: CASSSEGNEQFF. The CDR3 bases are TGTGCCAGCAGCTCCGAGGGCAATGAGCAGTTCTTC.

This clone appeared a few times. The V call is TRBV19, the J call TRBJ1-1, with 7 bases lining up with TRBD1. The V gene end was trimmed by 6 bases and the J gene end by 0 bases; junction bases not matched to a gene: 4. CDR3 length equals 14 residues. Germline V gene sequence: CDR1 LNHDA, CDR2 SQIVND (reference sequence). CDR3 in amino acids: CASSLTGLNTEAFF. In DNA form, the CDR3 reads TGTGCCAGTAGCTTGACAGGGTTGAACACTGAAGCTTTCTTT.

This rearrangement joins TRBV28 to TRBJ2-1, with 9 bases identical to TRBD1. Germline CDR1 and CDR2: MDHEN and SYDVKM. The CDR3 length is 19 residues. V gave up 3 bases and J gave up 2 bases; unmatched junction bases: 14. The CDR3 DNA follows: TGTGCCAGCAGTTTCCCGACAGGGGGACTTTATGCCACCTACAATGAGCAGTTCTTC. Translated: CASSFPTGGLYATYNEQFF.

The V call is TRBV6-1, the J call TRBJ2-1, with TRBD2 matching over 11 bases. The V gene's germline CDR1 is MNHNS and CDR2 SASEGT. With V trimmed by 6 bases and J by 2 bases, 3 bases remained unmatched. CDR3 length: 15 amino acids. CDR3: CASRELAGAYNEQFF. The CDR3 coding sequence is TGTGCCAGCAGAGAACTAGCGGGAGCCTACAATGAGCAGTTCTTC.

CDR3 loop: CAITPDRRFYNEQFF. The CDR3 DNA reads as TGTGCCATCACCCCGGACAGGCGATTCTACAATGAGCAGTTCTTC. The chain links TRBV10-3 to TRBJ2-1, with 7 bases fitting TRBD1. CDR3 length: 15 amino acids. After removal of 7 bases from V and 3 bases from J, the junction contained 9 bases not matched to a gene. Germline-derived CDR1 and CDR2 are ENHRY and SYGVKD.

This chain joins TRBV6-1 and TRBJ2-7, with 7 bases lining up with TRBD1. V gave up 10 bases and J gave up 6 bases; unmatched junction bases: 6. The germline V gene has CDR1 MNHNS and CDR2 SASEGT. The CDR3 length is 11 residues. The DNA of the CDR3 is TGTGCCACACAGGGGTTGGGCGAGCAGTACTTC. This codes for CATQGLGEQYF.

The chain uses TRBV5-1 and TRBJ2-1, with D maybe TRBD1 (6 bases). Germline CDR1 SGHRS, CDR2 YFSETQ. Between the trimmed V and J ends, which lost 4 bases and 5 bases, there was a span of 16 bases. The CDR3 sequence is 15 residues long. Here the CDR3 reads CASSAARGSDNEQFF. CDR3 nucleotide sequence: TGCGCCAGCAGCGCCGCCAGGGGATCCGACAATGAGCAGTTCTTC.

The J gene is TRBJ2-3, the V gene TRBV13, with D maybe TRBD2 (5 bases). V dropped 4 bases and J dropped 4 bases, with 24 bases sitting between them. This CDR3 region has 18 residues. Germline lookup yields CDR1 PRHDT and CDR2 FYEKMQ (reference sequence). The CDR3 DNA is TGTGCCAGCAGCTCAACCGATGGATCTAGCCAAGACCCAGATACGCAGTATTTT. It translates to CASSSTDGSSQDPDTQYF.

This clone came up once. The chain links TRBV4-1 to TRBJ1-4; 10 bases are a match to TRBD1. The CDR3 loop spans 16 amino acids. V trimming: 0 bases; J trimming: 5 bases; junction bases outside the gene matches: 3. Germline V gene sequence: CDR1 MGHRA, CDR2 YSYEKL. CDR3 sequence reads: CASSQDSTGGNEKLFF. CDR3 bases: TGCGCCAGCAGCCAAGACTCGACAGGGGGCAATGAAAAACTGTTTTTT.